Below are 4 T cell receptor beta chains sequenced from a single sample in a study of Tregs in tolerant kidney transplant recipients. Profiled with immunoSEQ multiplex PCR; TCRdb holds only in-frame clones, not every one. The sample contains around 98,000 clones, roughly 93% of which appear only once. The material was CD4+ T cells from blood, obtained before the transplant. The receptors were sampled from a human donor who received a combined kidney and bone marrow transplant.

This clone is a singleton in its sample. The chain recombines TRBV29-1 with TRBJ2-1; 7 bases agree with TRBD1. This CDR3 region has 12 residues. The V gene's germline CDR1 is SQVTM and CDR2 ANQGSEA. Trimming removed 4 bases from V and 6 bases from J; junction bases left unmatched: 3. CDR3 protein: CSVGQGANEQFF. The CDR3 nucleotides read TGCAGCGTTGGACAGGGCGCCAATGAGCAGTTCTTC.

The chain is built from TRBV5-1 and TRBJ1-2; D remains ambiguous. This CDR3 is built from 14 residues. Trimming removed 0 bases at V and 7 bases at J, with 13 bases between. CDR1 and CDR2 (germline): SGHRS, YFSETQ. This CDR3 is CASSLEAGRGGYTF. The CDR3 nucleotides are TGCGCCAGCAGCTTGGAGGCGGGGAGAGGTGGCTACACCTTC.

The V gene is TRBV2, the J gene TRBJ2-3; TRBD1 agrees at 7 bases. V lost 5 bases and J lost 1; bases outside the gene matches: 3. The CDR3 contains 14 residues. Germline CDR1 is SNHLY and CDR2 is FYNNEI. The CDR3 protein is CASSYTGGTDTQYF. CDR3 nucleotide sequence: TGTGCCAGCAGTTATACAGGGGGCACAGATACGCAGTATTTT.

This chain joins TRBV11-1 and TRBJ2-2; perhaps TRBD1 as D (6 bases). Trimming stripped 0 bases from V and 5 bases from J, with 13 bases between. There are 16 residues in the CDR3. Germline CDR1 is SGHAT and CDR2 is FQDESV (reference sequence). The CDR3 region is CASSLASRGKTGELFF. The DNA of the CDR3 is TGTGCCAGCAGCTTAGCGAGCAGGGGAAAAACCGGGGAGCTGTTTTTT.